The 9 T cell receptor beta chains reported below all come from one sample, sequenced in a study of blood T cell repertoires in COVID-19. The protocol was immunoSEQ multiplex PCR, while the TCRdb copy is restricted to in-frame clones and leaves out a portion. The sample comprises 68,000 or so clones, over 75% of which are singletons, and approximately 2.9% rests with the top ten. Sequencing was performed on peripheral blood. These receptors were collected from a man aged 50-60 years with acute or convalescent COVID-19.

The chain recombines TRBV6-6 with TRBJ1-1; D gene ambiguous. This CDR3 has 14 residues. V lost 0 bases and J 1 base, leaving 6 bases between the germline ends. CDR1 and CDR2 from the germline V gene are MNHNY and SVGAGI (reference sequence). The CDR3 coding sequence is TGTGCCAGCAGTTACTCGACTGCGAACACTGAAGCTTTCTTT. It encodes CASSYSTANTEAFF.

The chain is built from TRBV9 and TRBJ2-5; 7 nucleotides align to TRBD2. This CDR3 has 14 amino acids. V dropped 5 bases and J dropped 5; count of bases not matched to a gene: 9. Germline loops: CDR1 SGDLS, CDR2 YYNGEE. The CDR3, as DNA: TGTGCCAGCAGTAGGGGTAGCGGGCCGGAGACCCAGTACTTC. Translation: CASSRGSGPETQYF.

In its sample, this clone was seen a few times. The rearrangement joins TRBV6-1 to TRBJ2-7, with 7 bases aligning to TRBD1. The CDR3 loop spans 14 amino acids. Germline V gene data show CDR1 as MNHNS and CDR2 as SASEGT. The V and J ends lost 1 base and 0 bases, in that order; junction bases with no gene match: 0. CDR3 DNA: TGTGCCAGCAGTGAAGGGGACAGCTCCTACGAGCAGTACTTC. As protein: CASSEGDSSYEQYF.

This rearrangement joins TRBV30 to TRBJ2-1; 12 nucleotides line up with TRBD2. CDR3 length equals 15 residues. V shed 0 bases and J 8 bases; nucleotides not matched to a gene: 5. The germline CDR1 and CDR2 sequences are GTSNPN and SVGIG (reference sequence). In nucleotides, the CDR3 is TGTGCCTGGAGTGTACGGACTAGCGGGATCTATGAGCAGTTCTTC. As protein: CAWSVRTSGIYEQFF.

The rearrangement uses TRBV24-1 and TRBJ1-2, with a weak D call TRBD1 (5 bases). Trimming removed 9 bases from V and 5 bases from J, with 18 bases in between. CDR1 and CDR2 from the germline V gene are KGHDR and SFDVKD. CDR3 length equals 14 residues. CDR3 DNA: TGTGCCACCTCAGGGTGGGGCGCAGGGTATGGCTACACCTTC. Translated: CATSGWGAGYGYTF.

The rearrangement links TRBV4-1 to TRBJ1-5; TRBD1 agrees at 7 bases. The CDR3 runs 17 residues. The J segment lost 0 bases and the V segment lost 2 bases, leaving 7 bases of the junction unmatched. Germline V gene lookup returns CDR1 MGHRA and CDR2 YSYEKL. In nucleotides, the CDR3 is TGCGCCAGCAGCCAATTCGGGACAGAGAATAGCAATCAGCCCCAGCATTTT. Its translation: CASSQFGTENSNQPQHF.

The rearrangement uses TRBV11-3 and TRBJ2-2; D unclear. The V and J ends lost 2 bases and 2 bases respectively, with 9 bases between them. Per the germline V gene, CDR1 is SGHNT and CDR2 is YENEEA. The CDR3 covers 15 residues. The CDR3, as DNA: TGTGCCAGCAGCTTAACCTCGGTCAACACCGGGGAGCTGTTTTTT. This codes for CASSLTSVNTGELFF.

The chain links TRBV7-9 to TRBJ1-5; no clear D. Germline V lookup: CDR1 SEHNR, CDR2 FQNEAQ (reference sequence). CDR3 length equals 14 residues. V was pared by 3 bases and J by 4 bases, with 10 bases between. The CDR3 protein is CASSFRSRNQPQHF. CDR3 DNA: TGTGCCAGCAGCTTCAGGTCCAGGAATCAGCCCCAGCATTTT.

The CDR3 DNA follows: TGTGCCAGCACCCAAGGCGGGAGTAGAGAGACCCAGTACTTC. It is translated as CASTQGGSRETQYF. The V gene is TRBV7-6, the J gene TRBJ2-5, with 7 positions matching TRBD2. V trimming: 7 bases; J trimming: 4 bases; junction bases outside the gene matches: 9. This CDR3 has 14 residues. Germline V gives CDR1 SGHVS, CDR2 FNYEAQ.